The 15 T cell receptor beta chains below all came from one sample that was sequenced in a study of blood T cell repertoires in COVID-19. TCRdb's copy holds only in-frame clones and misses some; the assay was immunoSEQ multiplex PCR. The data contain under 500,000 clones, 70% to 90% of them singletons. The sample was PBMCs or T cells enriched from blood (not recorded which). All receptors come from a woman aged 18-29 years with acute COVID-19.

V and J are TRBV7-2 and TRBJ2-7; the match to TRBD2 covers 9 bases. In germline, CDR1 is SGHTA, CDR2 FQGNSA. V shed 1 base and J 5 bases; nucleotides not matched to a gene: 6. CDR3 size: 15 residues. The CDR3 DNA sequence: TGTGCCAGCAGCTTAGTTGGGACTAGCATCCACGAGCAGTACTTC. This gives the protein CASSLVGTSIHEQYF.

Comment on this clone: This CDR3 is also generated by other DNA sequences in the sample. The V and J genes are TRBV5-1 and TRBJ2-2, with 9 bases matching TRBD2. With 2 bases clipped from V and 1 base from J, the junction kept 3 bases outside the gene matches. Germline loops: CDR1 SGHRS, CDR2 YFSETQ. The CDR3 runs 16 residues. The CDR3 protein is CASSLRLAENTGELFF. Here the CDR3 DNA reads TGCGCCAGCAGCTTAAGACTAGCGGAGAACACCGGGGAGCTGTTTTTT.

This chain uses TRBV11-2 with TRBJ2-5; 8 nucleotides align to TRBD2. Germline V gene lookup returns CDR1 SGHAT and CDR2 FQNNGV. The CDR3 contains 10 residues. In DNA form, the CDR3 reads TGTGTCGGGACTAGGGAGACCCAGTACTTC. Translated, it gives CVGTRETQYF.

This rearrangement joins TRBV15 to TRBJ2-7; possibly TRBD1 for D (5 bases). CDR1 is LNHNV, CDR2 YYDKDF, per germline (reference sequence). This CDR3 comprises 13 residues. Between the trimmed V and J ends, which lost 0 bases and 4 bases, there was a span of 7 bases. The CDR3 DNA reads as TGTGCCACCAGCAGAGATTCAGGGTACGAGCAGTACTTC. Its translation: CATSRDSGYEQYF.

The genes are TRBV6-4 and TRBJ2-7; 11 nucleotides line up with TRBD2. This CDR3 is built from 16 residues. CDR1 is MRHNA and CDR2 is SNTAGT in the germline V gene. J gave up 0 bases and V 7 bases, and 8 bases lay outside the gene matches. The CDR3 here is CASTLSSGGASYEQYF. The CDR3 coding sequence is TGTGCCAGCACTCTCAGTAGCGGGGGGGCCTCCTACGAGCAGTACTTC.

This clone appeared a few times. Other nucleotide sequences in the sample specify the same CDR3. The rearrangement joins TRBV18 to TRBJ1-1; 7 nucleotides align to TRBD1. V lost 3 bases, J lost 1 base, and 2 bases stayed unmatched. Germline lookup yields CDR1 KGHSH and CDR2 LQKENI. CDR3 length: 14 residues. The CDR3 region has the DNA TGTGCCAGCTCACCGGGACAGACGAACACTGAAGCTTTCTTT. Amino acids: CASSPGQTNTEAFF. The full variable domain, its missing parts supplied by reference TRBV18 and TRBJ1-1, is NAGVMQNPRHLVRRRGQEARLRCSPMKGHSHVYWYRQLPEEGLKFMVYLQKENIIDESGMPKERFSAEFPKEGPSILRIQQVVRGDSAAYFCASSPGQTNTEAFFGQGTRLTVV.

This clone has a count of ten or more. The gene calls are TRBV28 and TRBJ1-2, with 10 positions matching TRBD1. J was trimmed by 7 bases and V by 3 bases; bases with no gene match: 5. The CDR3 runs to 14 residues. In germline, CDR1 is MDHEN, CDR2 SYDVKM. The CDR3 region has the DNA TGTGCCAGCAGTTTCCGGGGACAGGGGACTGGCTACACCTTC. It translates to CASSFRGQGTGYTF.

The V and J genes are TRBV12-3 or TRBV12-4 and TRBJ1-2, with TRBD1 matching 7 bases. J gave up 5 bases and V 10 bases, and 7 bases lay outside the gene matches. The CDR3 totals 12 residues. This chain's CDR3 is CANGQVGYGYTF. The CDR3 nucleotides read TGTGCCAACGGACAGGTCGGGTATGGCTACACCTTC.

The chain uses TRBV24-1 and TRBJ1-6; D unclear. The CDR3 spans 14 residues. The germline gives CDR1 KGHDR, CDR2 SFDVKD. Trimming stripped 12 bases from V and 10 bases from J, with 21 bases between. CDR3: CAPHREGRESPLHF. DNA of the CDR3: TGTGCCCCCCATCGGGAAGGGCGGGAGTCACCCCTCCACTTT.

V is TRBV29-1 and J is TRBJ2-2; no definite D call. The CDR3 contains 11 residues. Trimming shortened V by 1 base and J by 5 bases, and 2 bases separated the two germline ends. The V gene's germline CDR1 is SQVTM and CDR2 ANQGSEA. The CDR3 loop reads CSVEVTGELFF. The CDR3 nucleotides are TGCAGCGTTGAAGTAACCGGGGAGCTGTTTTTT.

The J gene is TRBJ1-2, the V gene TRBV13; 12 bases align to TRBD1. V lost 3 bases, J lost 2 bases, and 4 bases stayed unmatched. CDR3 length equals 16 residues. CDR1 PRHDT and CDR2 FYEKMQ come from the germline V gene (reference sequence). The CDR3 loop reads CASSFGDRGRNYGYTF. CDR3 DNA sequence: TGTGCCAGCAGCTTTGGGGACAGGGGGCGCAACTATGGCTACACCTTC.

The chain links TRBV28 to TRBJ1-3; no clear D. Germline loops: CDR1 MDHEN, CDR2 SYDVKM. The V end was cut by 0 bases, the J end by 2 bases, with 11 bases between. This CDR3 comprises 16 residues. The CDR3 sequence: CASSLCPGCPGNTIYF. The CDR3 DNA is TGTGCCAGCAGTTTATGCCCGGGTTGTCCTGGAAACACCATATATTTT.

The V and J genes are TRBV24-1 and TRBJ1-1; 7 positions match TRBD1. Germline-derived CDR1 and CDR2 are KGHDR and SFDVKD. CDR3 size: 14 residues. Trimming removed 1 base from V and 5 bases from J; junction bases left unmatched: 3. CDR3: CATSDLQGWTEAFF. The CDR3 DNA follows: TGTGCCACCAGTGATTTACAGGGGTGGACTGAAGCTTTCTTT.

The chain has TRBV4-3 and TRBJ2-1; D not resolved. V lost 1 base and J lost 0, with 7 bases in between. Germline lookup yields CDR1 LGHNA and CDR2 YSLEER. This CDR3 is built from 15 residues. CDR3 in DNA: TGCGCCAGCAGCCAAGGGTGGAGCTCCTACAATGAGCAGTTCTTC. The encoded protein is CASSQGWSSYNEQFF.

This clone was detected once. The rearrangement joins TRBV5-6 to TRBJ1-2, with D uncertain. The CDR3 has 13 amino acids. Germline-derived CDR1 and CDR2 are SGHDT and YYEEEE. V lost 5 bases, J lost 3 bases, and 11 bases lay in between. The CDR3 DNA is TGTGCCAGCAGTTTGTCCAGTGACTATGGCTACACCTTC. This gives the protein CASSLSSDYGYTF.